In this sample, the clone carrying this T cell receptor beta chain turned up a few times. Its antigen is unknown. The data are from a study of cytomegalovirus exposure and HLA in healthy donors. The study's findings and limits: Later analysis identified a missense DCLRE1C variant that was linked to TCR beta V- and J-gene trimming.

Amplification used 60 Vbeta primers and 13 Jbeta primers. Clones were sequenced by immunoSEQ multiplex PCR, and TCRdb holds only the in-frame ones, with some missing. The table has around 200,000 clones, over 70% seen once; the top ten hold 3% to 3.5%. This clonotype was sampled from a woman aged 25 to 39 in good health and CMV-seropositive. Sequencing input: PBMCs.

The CDR3 DNA follows: TGTGCCAGCAGACCCGGGACAGCCAATCAGCCCCAGCATTTT. Amino acid sequence: CASRPGTANQPQHF. The chain links TRBV28 to TRBJ1-5; TRBD1 matches 7 bases. The CDR3 spans 14 residues. Germline trimming cut 6 bases from V and 3 bases from J; bases unmatched to any gene: 5. CDR1 is MDHEN, CDR2 SYDVKM, per germline.